The TCR beta chain under discussion was sequenced for a study of shared clonotypes between healthy human individuals. Overall study context: Each donor had three CD4 naive, three CD4 memory, two CD8 naive and one CD8 memory plate.

TCRdb keeps only in-frame clones here, not all; method: immunoSEQ multiplex PCR. The sample gives about 2.4 million clones, around nine tenths of which show up once; over 0.12% is in the top ten. The CDR3 runs 15 residues. With 3 bases removed from V and 6 bases from J, the gap between germline ends came to 15 bases. Germline V gives CDR1 LGHNA, CDR2 YSLEER. The V call is TRBV4-3, the J call TRBJ2-1; TRBD1 might be the D (6 bases). The clonotype comes from a man between 18 and 35 years old in good health. What was sequenced was naive CD4+ T cells sorted from blood. Sample subset: CD45RA+ positively selected. Here the CDR3 reads CASSQGHREGNEQFF. CDR3 DNA sequence: TGCGCCAGCAGCCAGGGACACCGAGAAGGCAATGAGCAGTTCTTC.